The text below deals with one TCR beta chain. Its antigen target is currently unknown. Per-base qualities were not stored, and no clone one base away is much larger. At the junction V is shortened by 5 bases and J by 2 bases; bases outside the gene matches: 3. As encoded in the germline V gene, CDR1 is MNHEY while CDR2 is SVGAGI. The CDR3 goes from the cysteine to the phenylalanine over 15 residues. CDR3 DNA only is kept here, 45 bases in frame from base 1. Genomic DNA was extracted from sorted cells with the QIAGEN DNeasy Blood and Tissue Kit for TCRbeta CDR3 sequencing. High-throughput TCRbeta CDR3 sequencing, including PCR amplification with bias correction and internal controls, was performed commercially through immunoSEQ. The study's own analysis went as follows. Unique productive TCRbeta sequences were defined by CDR3 nucleotide sequence when primers matched and otherwise by CDR3 amino acid sequence together with Vbeta and Jbeta genes. To correct sorting error, sequences shared between sorted populations at a frequency ratio of 2:1 or less were removed; the rest were assigned to the higher population. A sequence counted as donor-reactive if, in CFSE-low cells, the sequence had a frequency of at least 0.01% and was expanded at least 5-fold compared with unstimulated cells. Jensen-Shannon divergence calculated on the top 100 TCRbeta sequences ranked by frequency was used to measure repertoire divergence. For samples with multiple sequencing runs, sorting error was corrected separately for each run before the runs were pooled. In its TCRdb copy, this immuneACCESS table keeps in-frame sequences only and misses some clones. Where compared with another copy, unresolved V genes explain less than half of these, and the others have no known cause. V, J and clone size reflect that table, while D and trimming were determined from the DNA. The sample table shows about 66,000 clones, and over 85% are seen once. The top ten hold approximately 9.9% of the sample.

The sample is drawn from a study of Tregs in tolerant kidney transplant recipients (dated by TCRdb to 2018 to 2020). Context from the whole study: The transplants used related donors along with nonmyeloablative bone marrow transplantation, and in the human trials mixed chimerism was transient. TCRbeta sequencing was used in the study to identify donor-specific regulatory T cells before combined kidney and bone marrow transplantation, and the identified cells were then tracked after transplant. The study at large found these results: Biological reproducibility was not directly assessed, although technical replication error appeared to be minimal. In tolerant patients, the expansion of donor-specific Tregs was greater than global Treg expansion, suggesting that the expansion was antigen-driven rather than nonspecific. Expanding Tregs with activated donor B cells appeared to identify the most biologically relevant and donor-specific TCRbeta repertoire. The study was constrained by small patient numbers, and validation of the findings is required in larger populations and under other immunosuppression protocols. For some patients, the PCR primers changed as time went on, which meant samples from those patients could not be compared with one another at the nucleotide level.

Per the publication, the time point label means: blood sample drawn before combined kidney and bone marrow transplant. Thawed PBMCs were FACS-sorted into unstimulated Tregs (CD4+CD25+CD127-), CD4+ non-Tregs (CD4+CD25-), CD4 cells and CD8 cells. The patients were a few recipients of combined kidney and bone marrow transplants from the ITN036ST trial, and samples were available only from these trial subjects. Healthy control blood was processed by Ficoll density gradient to PBMCs and cryopreserved; patient PBMCs were collected before and after transplant. The sequence was obtained from a human donor who received a combined kidney and bone marrow transplant. Rearrangement joined TRBV6-5 to TRBJ2-1, with 10 bases aligning to TRBD1. Sequencing was performed on CD8+ T cells from blood, taken before the transplant. The CDR3 protein: CASSRGTGAYNEQFF. The DNA sequence is TGTGCCAGCAGTAGAGGGACAGGGGCCTACAATGAGCAGTTCTTC.